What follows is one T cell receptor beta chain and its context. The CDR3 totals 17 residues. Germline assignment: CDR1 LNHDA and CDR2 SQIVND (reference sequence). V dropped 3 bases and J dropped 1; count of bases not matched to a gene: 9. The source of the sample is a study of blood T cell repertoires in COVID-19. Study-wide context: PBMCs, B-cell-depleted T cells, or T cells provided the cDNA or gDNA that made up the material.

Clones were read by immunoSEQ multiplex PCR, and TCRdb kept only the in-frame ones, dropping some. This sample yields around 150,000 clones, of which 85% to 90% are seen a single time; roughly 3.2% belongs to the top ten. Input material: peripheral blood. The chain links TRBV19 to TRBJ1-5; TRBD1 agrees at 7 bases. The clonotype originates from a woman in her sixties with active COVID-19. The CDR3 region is CASSINPGGESNQPQHF. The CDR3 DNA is TGTGCCAGTAGTATTAATCCAGGGGGTGAGAGCAATCAGCCCCAGCATTTT. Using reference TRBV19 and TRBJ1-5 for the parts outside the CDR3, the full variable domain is DGGITQSPKYLFRKEGQNVTLSCEQNLNHDAMYWYRQDPGQGLRLIYYSQIVNDFQKGDIAEGYSVSREKKESFPLTVTSAQKNPTAFYLCASSINPGGESNQPQHFGDGTRLSIL.